This T cell receptor (beta chain) originates from a study of response to subunit inactivated influenza vaccine. The CDR3 sequence is 15 residues long. Looked up from germline, CDR1 is MNHEY and CDR2 is SVGAGI. V was cut by 0 bases and J by 4 bases, with 10 bases left in between. Study-wide points: That few new T cells are recruited by each seasonal influenza vaccination was the authors' suggestion.

Notes on this clonotype: Its antigen is not identified.

A single record per CDR3 protein comes from TCRdb applying MiXCR to the RT-PCR reads. Among 430,000 or so distinct CDR3 sequences, 9.5% to 13% were seen once, and the ten largest hold approximately 12%. The chain carries TRBV6-5 and TRBJ2-1, with D tentatively TRBD2 (5 bases). The sequence came from a man aged 50-60 years who received an inactivated influenza vaccine. The sequenced sample was PBMCs from blood, obtained around seven weeks after vaccination. CDR3 in amino acids: CASSYSERSYNEQFF. The DNA of the CDR3 is TGTGCCAGCAGTTACTCGGAGCGGAGTTACAATGAGCAGTTCTTC.